Listed below are T cell receptor beta chains from one sample, sequenced in a study of cytomegalovirus exposure and HLA in healthy donors. Profiled with immunoSEQ multiplex PCR; TCRdb holds only in-frame clones, not every one. The sample shows about 160,000 clones, around four fifths of them seen only once. Sequencing was performed on PBMCs. Source of these receptors: a female donor in good health and CMV-seronegative. Both conserved end residues are part of each CDR3. The D gene is left open where the match is weak. The listing skips clone size in some rows; elsewhere it reads once, few, many or a size class.

size: -
length: 14
V: TRBV9
D: -
J: TRBJ2-5
DNA: TGTGCCAGCAGCGTAGGAGGCTTGAGGGAGACCCAGTACTTC
CDR3: CASSVGGLRETQYF

size: -
length: 16
V: TRBV9
D: TRBD2
J: TRBJ2-1
DNA: TGTGCCAGCAGCGGCCAAGGCGGGAGCTCCTACAATGAGCAGTTCTTC
CDR3: CASSGQGGSSYNEQFF

size: -
length: 15
V: TRBV2
D: -
J: TRBJ1-5
DNA: TGTGCCGTCGCGAAAGGACAAACTAGCAATCAGCCCCAGCATTTT
CDR3: CAVAKGQTSNQPQHF

size: -
length: 15
V: TRBV6-5
D: TRBD1
J: TRBJ1-1
DNA: TGTGCCAGCAGTTTAACCGGGACAGGGGGTGTTGAAGCTTTCTTT
CDR3: CASSLTGTGGVEAFF

size: -
length: 11
V: TRBV6-6
D: -
J: TRBJ2-1
DNA: TGTGCCAGCGCACTACGCCATGAGCAGTTCTTC
CDR3: CASALRHEQFF

size: -
length: 13
V: TRBV18
D: -
J: TRBJ2-7
DNA: TGTGCCAGCTCACAGCAGGGCTCCTACGAGCAGTACTTC
CDR3: CASSQQGSYEQYF

size: -
length: 12
V: TRBV30
D: -
J: TRBJ2-1
DNA: TGTGCCTGGAGTCGCTTCGGGGATGAGCAGTTCTTC
CDR3: CAWSRFGDEQFF

size: -
length: 14
V: TRBV19
D: TRBD2
J: TRBJ2-1
DNA: TGTGCCAGTAGTAGCGGGAGCTCCTACAATGAGCAGTTCTTC
CDR3: CASSSGSSYNEQFF

size: medium-sized
length: 15
V: TRBV10-3
D: -
J: TRBJ2-3
DNA: TGTGCCATCCGTCTCCGGGAGAACCCCCCAGATACGCAGTATTTT
CDR3: CAIRLRENPPDTQYF

size: -
length: 14
V: TRBV2
D: -
J: TRBJ2-3
DNA: TGTGCCAGCAGTGGCGTAACCGGCACAGATACGCAGTATTTT
CDR3: CASSGVTGTDTQYF

size: few
length: 16
V: TRBV18
D: TRBD2
J: TRBJ2-7
DNA: TGTGCCAGCTCATCGTATAGCGGGACACTCTCCTACGAGCAGTACTTC
CDR3: CASSSYSGTLSYEQYF

size: -
length: 14
V: TRBV6-1
D: -
J: TRBJ1-5
DNA: TGTGCCAGCAGTGTTCTGGGTCTGGAGCAGCCCCAGCATTTT
CDR3: CASSVLGLEQPQHF

size: -
length: 15
V: TRBV5-1
D: -
J: TRBJ2-2
DNA: TGCGCCAGCAGCTTGGCCGTCTGGAACACCGGGGAGCTGTTTTTT
CDR3: CASSLAVWNTGELFF

size: -
length: 14
V: TRBV2
D: TRBD2
J: TRBJ2-5
DNA: TGTGCCAGCAAGGGACTAGCGGGAGAAGAGACCCAGTACTTC
CDR3: CASKGLAGEETQYF

size: -
length: 15
V: TRBV2
D: TRBD1
J: TRBJ1-2
DNA: TGTGCCAGCAGTGAACTGTCAGGGGGTGACTATGGCTACACCTTC
CDR3: CASSELSGGDYGYTF

size: -
length: 14
V: TRBV6-1
D: TRBD2
J: TRBJ2-7
DNA: TGTGCCAGCAAAGCGACTAGCGGACACTACGAGCAGTACTTC
CDR3: CASKATSGHYEQYF

size: -
length: 16
V: TRBV28
D: TRBD1
J: TRBJ1-6
DNA: TGTGCCAGCAGCACCCTTTCAGGGGGCGCGAATTCACCCCTCCACTTT
CDR3: CASSTLSGGANSPLHF

size: -
length: 14
V: TRBV2
D: -
J: TRBJ1-6
DNA: TGTGCCAGCAGTGAAGGGTGGGAGGGGTCACCCCTCCACTTT
CDR3: CASSEGWEGSPLHF

size: -
length: 11
V: TRBV25-1
D: -
J: TRBJ1-4
DNA: TGTGCCAGCAGTGAGCGGGAAAAACTGTTTTTT
CDR3: CASSEREKLFF

size: -
length: 13
V: TRBV2
D: TRBD1
J: TRBJ1-2
DNA: TGTGCCAGCAGCCCCGACAGGGGTGGCGGCTACACCTTC
CDR3: CASSPDRGGGYTF

size: -
length: 14
V: TRBV25-1
D: -
J: TRBJ1-1
DNA: TGTGCCAGCAGTGAATTGACAGTGAACACTGAAGCTTTCTTT
CDR3: CASSELTVNTEAFF

size: -
length: 13
V: TRBV2
D: -
J: TRBJ2-1
DNA: TGTGCCAGCAGTGAGCATAGGGGTCTAGAGCAGTTCTTC
CDR3: CASSEHRGLEQFF

size: -
length: 16
V: TRBV6-5
D: TRBD1
J: TRBJ2-2
DNA: TGTGCCAGCAGTTCCGGGACAGGGTTTAACACCGGGGAGCTGTTTTTT
CDR3: CASSSGTGFNTGELFF

size: -
length: 12
V: TRBV5-1
D: -
J: TRBJ2-1
DNA: TGCGCCAGCGCCCCCGGGGACAAAGAGCAGTTCTTC
CDR3: CASAPGDKEQFF

size: -
length: 14
V: TRBV6-6
D: -
J: TRBJ2-1
DNA: TGTGCCAGCAGGCCAGGGGCGATTAACAATGAGCAGTTCTTC
CDR3: CASRPGAINNEQFF

size: -
length: 14
V: TRBV18
D: TRBD1
J: TRBJ1-1
DNA: TGTGCCAGCTCACTACAACAGGGGGCTACTGAAGCTTTCTTT
CDR3: CASSLQQGATEAFF

size: -
length: 12
V: TRBV2
D: TRBD2
J: TRBJ2-7
DNA: TGTGCCAGGGGGACTAGTGGGCCCGAGCAGTACTTC
CDR3: CARGTSGPEQYF

size: few
length: 15
V: TRBV6-1
D: -
J: TRBJ1-2
DNA: TGTGCCAGCAGTCCCCGTGGAGGGCGGGACTATGGCTACACCTTC
CDR3: CASSPRGGRDYGYTF

size: -
length: 15
V: TRBV28
D: TRBD1
J: TRBJ2-5
DNA: TGTGCCAGCAGTTTATGGGGGACAGGGGGAGAGACCCAGTACTTC
CDR3: CASSLWGTGGETQYF

size: few
length: 15
V: TRBV4-1
D: -
J: TRBJ1-2
DNA: TGCGCCAGCAGCCTACTACTTCGGAACGACTATGGCTACACCTTC
CDR3: CASSLLLRNDYGYTF

size: once
length: 13
V: TRBV7-3
D: -
J: TRBJ1-1
DNA: TGTGCCAGCAGCAGAGAAGGGGACACTGAAGCTTTCTTT
CDR3: CASSREGDTEAFF

size: -
length: 15
V: TRBV5-6
D: -
J: TRBJ2-7
DNA: TGTGCCAGCAGCTTGGAGGGGTTGGGTGGGTCCGAGCAGTACTTC
CDR3: CASSLEGLGGSEQYF

size: -
length: 17
V: TRBV11-2
D: TRBD1
J: TRBJ2-6
DNA: TGTGCCGGCAGACCCACAGGGGGCGCTTCTGGGGCCAACGTCCTGACTTTC
CDR3: CAGRPTGGASGANVLTF